These T cell receptor beta chains were read from a single sample in a study of T-cell reconstitution after alpha-beta-depleted transplantation in children. TCRdb itself ran the PCR reads through MiXCR, one entry per CDR3 protein. The sample includes roughly 200,000 distinct CDR3 sequences, 7.5% to 9.5% seen only once; the top ten take 35% to 40%. Specimen: PBMCs, mostly from graft donor cells, collected 360 days after TCRalphabeta/CD19-depleted stem cell transplant. These receptors originate from a male patient between 2 and 9 years old who had a stem cell transplant for acute myeloid leukemia, so the T cells may come from the graft donor. CDR3s include the opening cysteine and the closing phenylalanine or tryptophan. A D gene is named only where the DNA matches it firmly. Some rows mark clone size as missing; the rest say once, few, many or name a class of expanded clone.

clone_size,v_call,d_call,j_call,cdr3_nt,cdr3_aa
few,TRBV18,-,TRBJ2-7,TGTGCCAGCTCACCTAGACGCCCCAAGGGGCCCTACGAGCAGTACTTC,CASSPRRPKGPYEQYF
many,TRBV9,-,TRBJ2-2,TGTGCCAGCAGCGAGGTTACCGGGGAGCTGTTTTTT,CASSEVTGELFF
many,TRBV7-2,-,TRBJ2-7,TGTGCCAGCAGCCTCGGGATGGTAGTAAGCTACGAGCAGTACTTC,CASSLGMVVSYEQYF
-,TRBV20-1,-,TRBJ2-1,TGCAGTGCTCTTCGGCCTCCCGGTGAGCAGTTCTTC,CSALRPPGEQFF
-,TRBV11-2,-,TRBJ2-1,TGTGCCAGCAGCTTCGGGCGGCTCTCCTACAATGAGCAGTTCTTC,CASSFGRLSYNEQFF
-,TRBV20-1,TRBD2,TRBJ2-5,TGCTGTGCTAGAGCTGCCCGGGAGGCCCCCCTAGAGACCCAGTACTTC,CCARAAREAPLETQYF
-,TRBV6-1,-,TRBJ1-5,TGTGCCAGCAGCCCCGACGGGGATAGCAATCAGCCCCAGCATTTT,CASSPDGDSNQPQHF
-,TRBV12-3/TRBV12-4,-,TRBJ2-5,TGTGCCAGCAGTTTAGGGCAGCTCAAGGGGGAGACCCAGTACTTC,CASSLGQLKGETQYF
few,TRBV6-1,-,TRBJ1-2,TGTGCCAGCAGGGGCGAGGGGCAGTTGTTAGCTAACTATGGCTACACCTTC,CASRGEGQLLANYGYTF
many,TRBV7-3,TRBD1,TRBJ1-6,TGTGCCAGCAGCTTAGGGACAGGAAATTCACCCCTCCACTTT,CASSLGTGNSPLHF
many,TRBV5-1,-,TRBJ1-1,TGCGCCAGCAAAGCCAGGGTGGACACTGAAGCTTTCTTT,CASKARVDTEAFF
few,TRBV5-5,TRBD2,TRBJ2-3,TGTGCCAGCAGCTTCGGGACTAGCGGGGGGGCTAGCACAGATACGCAGTATTTT,CASSFGTSGGASTDTQYF
few,TRBV12-3/TRBV12-4,-,TRBJ2-3,TGTGCCAGCAGTTTTTGGGAAATCGGCACAGATACGCAGTATTTT,CASSFWEIGTDTQYF
few,TRBV29-1,-,TRBJ2-7,TGCAGCGTTGTCGTCGGGGTCGCCTACGAGCAGTACTTC,CSVVVGVAYEQYF
-,TRBV29-1,-,TRBJ2-3,TGCAGCGACTTGTGCGCGGCGAGGACAGATACGCAGTATTTT,CSDLCAARTDTQYF
few,TRBV5-6,-,TRBJ2-4,TGTGCCAGCAGCTTGGCCGGGCATCTAGCCAAAAACATTCAGTACTTC,CASSLAGHLAKNIQYF
-,TRBV29-1,TRBD1,TRBJ2-3,TGCAGCGTTGACAGGGGGCCGACAGATACGCAGTATTTT,CSVDRGPTDTQYF
few,TRBV3-1,-,TRBJ2-5,TGTGCCAGCAGCCGAATAGGGGGTCAAGAGACCCAGTACTTC,CASSRIGGQETQYF
many,TRBV29-1,-,TRBJ2-2,TGCAGCGTTTCTCGACAGACCGAGAACACCGGGGAGCTGTTTTTT,CSVSRQTENTGELFF
many,TRBV7-9,TRBD2,TRBJ2-1,TGTGCCAGGACGCGAAGAAAGCGGGATTACAATGAGCAGTTCTTC,CARTRRKRDYNEQFF
few,TRBV20-1,-,TRBJ2-7,TGCAGTGCTAGAGGGACAGATATCTACGAGCAGTACTTC,CSARGTDIYEQYF
many,TRBV7-3,-,TRBJ2-1,TGTGCCAGCAGCTTAAATCACTACAATGAGCAGTTCTTC,CASSLNHYNEQFF
many,TRBV20-1,TRBD2,TRBJ2-7,TGCAGTGCTAGAGATCTTTCTAGCGGGCCCTACGAGCAGTACTTC,CSARDLSSGPYEQYF
few,TRBV7-8,TRBD1,TRBJ1-6,TGTGCCAGCAGCTTAGGGGGACAGTCCTATAATTCACCCCTCCACTTT,CASSLGGQSYNSPLHF
many,TRBV7-3,TRBD2,TRBJ2-1,TGTGCCAGCAGCTTAGTCGGGACTACTGAGAATGAGCAGTTCTTC,CASSLVGTTENEQFF
many,TRBV6-2/TRBV6-3,-,TRBJ2-5,TGTGCCAGCAGACAAGAGACCCAGTACTTC,CASRQETQYF
many,TRBV5-1,-,TRBJ2-5,TGCGCCAGCAGCTATTTGAAGACCCAGTACTTC,CASSYLKTQYF
-,TRBV7-9,TRBD2,TRBJ2-3,TGTGCCAGCAGCGCTCGACTAGCGGGAGATACAGATACGCAGTATTTT,CASSARLAGDTDTQYF
-,TRBV7-8,TRBD2,TRBJ2-4,TGTGCCAGCAGCCCAACTAGCGGAATAGCCAAAAACATTCAGTACTTC,CASSPTSGIAKNIQYF
-,TRBV28,-,TRBJ1-3,TGTGCCAGCGTTGCCGGAAACACCATATATTTT,CASVAGNTIYF
-,TRBV5-1,-,TRBJ1-1,TGCGCCAGCAGCTTGAATCCAGCCACCAAGAACACTGAAGCTTTCTTT,CASSLNPATKNTEAFF
-,TRBV7-9,TRBD2,TRBJ2-1,TGTGCCAGCAGCTTAGCGCTGGGGACTAGCAATGAGCAGTTCTTC,CASSLALGTSNEQFF
few,TRBV12-5,TRBD1,TRBJ2-4,TGTGCTAGTGGTTTGGTACTAAGACAGGGACGTTGCATTCAGTACTTC,CASGLVLRQGRCIQYF
few,TRBV6-1,TRBD1,TRBJ2-7,TGTGCCAGCAGGAGCAGGGGGCCAGACGAGCAGTACTTC,CASRSRGPDEQYF
many,TRBV5-1,TRBD2,TRBJ2-7,TGCGCCAGCAGCTTGGAGGCAGTGAGAAGCTTGACTAGCGGTACCTACGAGCAGTACTTC,CASSLEAVRSLTSGTYEQYF
-,TRBV29-1,-,TRBJ1-1,TGCAGCGTTGACTGGGTGGGGACTGAAGCTTTCTTT,CSVDWVGTEAFF
many,TRBV20-1,TRBD2,TRBJ2-4,TGCAGTGCTAGTTCTCCTAGCGGGGACTGGAACATTCAGTACTTC,CSASSPSGDWNIQYF
-,TRBV20-1,-,TRBJ2-2,TGCAGTGCTCCACACCCTTCCCGGACCGGGGAGCTGTTTTTT,CSAPHPSRTGELFF
-,TRBV30,-,TRBJ2-1,TGTGCCTGGTACTGGCTCCACTACAATGAGCAGTTCTTC,CAWYWLHYNEQFF
many,TRBV4-2,-,TRBJ2-5,TGTGCCAGCAGCCAAGATTCGGACATAAGGACCCAGTACTTC,CASSQDSDIRTQYF
few,TRBV30,-,TRBJ2-7,TGTGCCTGGAGTATTAAGGAGGTCGAGCAGTACTTC,CAWSIKEVEQYF
few,TRBV30,TRBD1,TRBJ1-2,TGTGCCTGGAGTTGGGGACAGCCGTATGGCTACACCTTC,CAWSWGQPYGYTF
many,TRBV4-2,TRBD2,TRBJ2-2,TGTGCCAGCAGCCAACCTGGGGCGGGAGTCAGGGAGCTGTTTTTT,CASSQPGAGVRELFF
many,TRBV12-3/TRBV12-4,TRBD1,TRBJ1-5,TGTGCCAGCAGTTTGAGGACAGGGGAAGATCAGCCCCAGCATTTT,CASSLRTGEDQPQHF
many,TRBV27,TRBD2,TRBJ2-3,TGTGCCAGCACCGCACGGACTAGCGGGAGGACAGATACGCAGTATTTT,CASTARTSGRTDTQYF
few,TRBV12-3/TRBV12-4,-,TRBJ2-7,TGTGCCAGCAGTTCTCCTGGCGAGCAGTACTTC,CASSSPGEQYF
few,TRBV7-7,TRBD2,TRBJ2-5,TGTGCTAGCAGCTCAAGGGGAGGCGGGAGAGGCTGGGAGACCCAGTACTTC,CASSSRGGGRGWETQYF
few,TRBV5-1,TRBD2,TRBJ2-5,TGCGCCAGCAGCTGGCGCCCGGGACTAGTCTACCAAGAGACCCAGTACTTC,CASSWRPGLVYQETQYF
many,TRBV5-1,-,TRBJ2-1,TGCGCCAGCAGCCAAGTACAGGGCTCCGGGAATGAGCAGTTCTTC,CASSQVQGSGNEQFF
many,TRBV15,-,TRBJ2-7,TGTGCCACCAGCAGAGATTTCGGTGACTACGAGCAGTACTTC,CATSRDFGDYEQYF
few,TRBV12-3/TRBV12-4,TRBD1,TRBJ1-5,TGTGCCAGCAGTCACAGAGGAGGGGGCGATCAGCCCCAGCATTTT,CASSHRGGGDQPQHF
few,TRBV24-1,-,TRBJ2-2,TGTGCCACCAGTGAAGGGGGCGGGGAGCTGTTTTTT,CATSEGGGELFF
-,TRBV5-1,-,TRBJ1-5,TGCGCCAGCAGCTTGTCGGATAGAAATCAGCCCCAGCATTTT,CASSLSDRNQPQHF
-,TRBV12-3/TRBV12-4,TRBD1,TRBJ1-4,TGTGCCAGCAGTTTAGCTTGGGACAGTGAAAAACTGTTTTTT,CASSLAWDSEKLFF
many,TRBV11-2,-,TRBJ2-5,TGTGCCAGCAGCTTAGTCTCAGGGGAAGAGACCCAGTACTTC,CASSLVSGEETQYF
-,TRBV7-3,TRBD1,TRBJ1-1,TGTGCCAGCAGCGCAGGGACAGGGGAGAGGCGGACTGAAGCTTTCTTT,CASSAGTGERRTEAFF
few,TRBV20-1,-,TRBJ1-1,TGCAGTGCTAGAGTCGCCAGGGCATTGAACACTGAAGCTTTCTTT,CSARVARALNTEAFF
few,TRBV24-1,-,TRBJ2-3,TGTGCCACCAGGGGATCTGGAGGTACAGATACGCAGTATTTT,CATRGSGGTDTQYF
-,TRBV7-9,-,TRBJ1-6,TGTGCCAGCAGCCCAGAGGGCATCCTCGCCCCACCCCTCCACTTT,CASSPEGILAPPLHF
-,TRBV7-8,TRBD1,TRBJ1-5,TGTGCCAGCAGCTTAGCGCGAACAGGGGTTAGGCAGCCCCAGCATTTT,CASSLARTGVRQPQHF